A single sample gave rise to the 9 T cell receptor beta chains below, sequenced in a study of CD8+ T cells in alopecia areata (dated by TCRdb to about 2018). Preparation of the library involved the immunoSEQ multiplex PCR assay. For TCR sequencing, RNA was extracted from every sample and reverse transcribed into cDNA to serve as template. Not all clones reach the TCRdb copy of this immuneACCESS table, which keeps in-frame sequences only. Checked studies attribute under half of the gap to unresolved V genes and leave the rest unexplained. This sample shows more than 250,000 clones, and none of them turns up only once. The biggest ten clones account for 0.9% to 1.5% of the sample. Cells from pooled mouse cutaneous lymph nodes were stained for CD4, CD8alpha, NKG2D, NKG2ACE and other markers and then sorted on a BD Influx. The sample consisted of CD4+ T cells sorted from a lymph node. Source of these receptors: a C3H/HeJ mouse with alopecia areata. The MHC haplotype carried by mice of this strain is H2-k.

This clone appeared a few times. Gene and germline names: mouse. The CDR3 extends 4 residues past the end of the read, so its final part is completed from the germline J gene. The chain has TRBV13-3 and TRBJ1-1, with 10 nucleotides matching TRBD1. Per germline, CDR1 NNHDY and CDR2 SYVADS. CDR3 length equals 13 residues. The DNA read from the CDR3 is TGTGCCAGCAGTTTGGGACAGGGGAAA. It codes for CASSLGQGK. The full CDR3 is CASSLGQGKEVFF.

As to this clone: Gene labels here are mouse ones. The observed sequence ends 4 residues before the CDR3 terminus, with the missing tail filled in from the germline J gene. The J gene is TRBJ2-3, the V gene TRBV5, with TRBD1 matching 9 bases. CDR1 is LGHNA and CDR2 is YNLKQL in the germline V gene (reference sequence). This CDR3 comprises 14 residues. The CDR3 is CASSRDRDGETLYF. The CDR3 bases that were read are TGTGCCAGCAGCCGGGACAGGGACGGAGAA.

Details on this clone: The gene symbols are mouse symbols. The read halts 4 residues ahead of the CDR3 end, with the missing end drawn from the germline J gene. The same CDR3 is also encoded by other DNA sequences in this sample. V is TRBV1 and J is TRBJ2-5; possibly TRBD2 for D (5 bases). The V end was cut by 0 bases, the J end by 0 bases, with 7 bases between. Germline V lookup: CDR1 NSQYPW, CDR2 LRSPGD (reference sequence). The CDR3 is made up of 15 amino acids. CDR3 sequence: CTCSADLGNQDTQYF. The CDR3 DNA, read in part, is TGCACCTGCAGTGCAGATCTGGGTAACCAAGAC.

This clone was counted between two and nine times. Genes here carry mouse names. The CDR3 extends 4 residues past the end of the read, so its final part is completed from the germline J gene. The chain combines TRBV13-1 with TRBJ2-2; the D gene is possibly TRBD2 (7 bases). The germline V and J ends were trimmed by 0 bases and 3 bases, with 15 bases remaining between them. Germline-derived CDR1 and CDR2 are NSHNY and SYGAGN. The CDR3 runs to 17 residues. CDR3 DNA, as far as it was read: TGTGCCAGCAGTGATGCAAGGGGGGCGCGGGACACCGGG. It translates to CASSDARGARDTG. The CDR3 in full is CASSDARGARDTGQLYF.

With respect to this clone: Genes and germline are mouse. The read gets to within 4 residues of the CDR3 end, and the germline J gene fills in the rest. This chain joins TRBV17 and TRBJ2-7, with 7 bases lining up with TRBD1. This CDR3 is built from 13 residues. The germline gives CDR1 MNHDT, CDR2 YYDKIL. The covered CDR3 bases are TGTGCTAGCAGTAGGGACAGGAAATAT. Amino acids: CASSRDRKY. The entire CDR3 reads CASSRDRKYEQYF. The whole variable domain, remainder taken from reference TRBV17 and TRBJ2-7, is DTTVKQNPRYKLARVGKPVNLICSQTMNHDTMYWYQKKPNQAPKLLLFYYDKILNREADTFEKFQSSRPNNSFCSLYIGSAGLEYSAMYLCASSRDRKYEQYFGPGTRLTVL.

There are a few counts of this clone. Any gene name here is a mouse gene name. The CDR3 extends 4 residues past the end of the read, so its final part is completed from the germline J gene. The sample contains more than one DNA sequence encoding this CDR3. The genes are TRBV1 and TRBJ2-5; 7 bases line up with TRBD1. Germline-derived CDR1 and CDR2 are NSQYPW and LRSPGD (reference sequence). V gave up 3 bases and J gave up 3 bases; unmatched junction bases: 3. CDR3 size: 14 residues. CDR3 region: CTCSAWGQQDTQYF. The DNA read from the CDR3 is TGCACCTGCAGTGCTTGGGGACAGCAAGAC. The full variable domain, completed using reference TRBV1 and TRBJ2-5, is VTLLEQNPRWRLVPRGQAVNLRCILKNSQYPWMSWYQQDLQKQLQWLFTLRSPGDKEVKSLPGADYLATRVTDTELRLQVANMSQGRTLYCTCSAWGQQDTQYFGPGTRLLVL.

This clone was picked up a small number of times. All gene names here are mouse names. The missing CDR3 end, 4 residues past where the read stops, is filled in from the germline J gene. This same CDR3 is encoded by further DNA sequences in the sample. The rearrangement uses TRBV13-1 and TRBJ2-1, with unresolved D. V was clipped by 5 bases and J by 4 bases, with 4 bases between them. This CDR3 is 11 amino acids long. CDR1 NSHNY and CDR2 SYGAGN come from the germline V gene. The sequenced CDR3 bases are TGTGCCAGCAGACAGTATGCT. It is translated as CASRQYA. In full, the CDR3 is CASRQYAEQFF.

Points on this clone: Gene labels here are mouse ones. Sequencing ends 4 residues short of the CDR3 end; the germline J gene provides the rest. This sequence joins TRBV13-3 and TRBJ2-3, with D perhaps matching TRBD2 (7 bases). The CDR3 is 15 amino acids. Germline CDR1 NNHDY, CDR2 SYVADS. Trimming took off 6 bases at V and 0 bases at J, with 14 bases between the two ends. CDR3 loop: CASKGWGTSAETLYF. The sequenced part of the CDR3 DNA is TGTGCCAGCAAGGGCTGGGGGACAAGTGCAGAA.

In this sample, this clone turned up a few times. Gene names follow the mouse nomenclature. Coverage ceases 4 residues before the CDR3 finishes, and the germline J gene fills in the end. The chain joins TRBV1 to TRBJ2-3; tentative D call: TRBD1 (6 bases). Deletions cut 5 bases from V and 0 bases from J, with 12 bases between. CDR3 length: 15 residues. CDR1 and CDR2 from the germline V gene are NSQYPW and LRSPGD (reference sequence). The CDR3 DNA, read in part, is TGCACCTGCAGTCCCGGGACACCTAGTGCAGAA. This translates into CTCSPGTPSAE. The whole CDR3 reads CTCSPGTPSAETLYF. Full variable domain (missing parts from reference TRBV1 and TRBJ2-3): VTLLEQNPRWRLVPRGQAVNLRCILKNSQYPWMSWYQQDLQKQLQWLFTLRSPGDKEVKSLPGADYLATRVTDTELRLQVANMSQGRTLYCTCSPGTPSAETLYFGSGTRLTVL.